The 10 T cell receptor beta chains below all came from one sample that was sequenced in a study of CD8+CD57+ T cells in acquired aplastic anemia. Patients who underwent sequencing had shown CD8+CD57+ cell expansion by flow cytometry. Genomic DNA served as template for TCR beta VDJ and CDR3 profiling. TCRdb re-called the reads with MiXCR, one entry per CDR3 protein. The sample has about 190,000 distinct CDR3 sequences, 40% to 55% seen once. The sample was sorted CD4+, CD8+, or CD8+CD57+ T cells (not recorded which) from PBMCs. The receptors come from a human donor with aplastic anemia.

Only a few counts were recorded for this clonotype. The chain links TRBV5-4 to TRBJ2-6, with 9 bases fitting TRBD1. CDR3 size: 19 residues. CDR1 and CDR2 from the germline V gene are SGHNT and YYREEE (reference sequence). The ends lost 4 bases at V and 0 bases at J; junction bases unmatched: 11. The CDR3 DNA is TGTGCCAGCAGCGGCCCCGGGACAGGGTGGTTCTCTGGGGCCAACGTCCTGACTTTC. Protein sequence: CASSGPGTGWFSGANVLTF.

The CDR3 nucleotides are TGTGCCAGCAGTATAACAGGGGTAAACACTGAAGCTTTCTTT. Translated: CASSITGVNTEAFF. The chain joins TRBV6-1 to TRBJ1-1; 7 nucleotides agree with TRBD1. There are 14 residues in the CDR3. V was pared by 5 bases and J by 2 bases, with 5 bases of the junction left unmatched. The germline V gene encodes CDR1 MNHNS and CDR2 SASEGT.

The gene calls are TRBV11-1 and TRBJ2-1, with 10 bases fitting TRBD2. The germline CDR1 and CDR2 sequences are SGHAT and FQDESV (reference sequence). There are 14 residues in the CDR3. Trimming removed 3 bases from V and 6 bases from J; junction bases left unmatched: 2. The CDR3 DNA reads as TGTGCCAGCAGCTTCCTAGCGGGAGCCAATGAGCAGTTCTTC. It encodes CASSFLAGANEQFF.

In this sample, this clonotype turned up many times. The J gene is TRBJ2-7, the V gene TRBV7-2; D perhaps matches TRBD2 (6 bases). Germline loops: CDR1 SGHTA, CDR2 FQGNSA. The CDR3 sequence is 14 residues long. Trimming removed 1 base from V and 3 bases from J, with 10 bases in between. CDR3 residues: CASSLVRDDYEQYF. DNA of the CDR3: TGTGCCAGCAGCTTAGTGCGGGACGACTACGAGCAGTACTTC.

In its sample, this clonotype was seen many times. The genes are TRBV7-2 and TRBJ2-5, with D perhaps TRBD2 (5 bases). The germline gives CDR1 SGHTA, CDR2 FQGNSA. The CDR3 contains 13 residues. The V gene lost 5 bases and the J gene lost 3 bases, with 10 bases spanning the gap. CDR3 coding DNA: TGTGCCAGCAGCCCCGGACTGAAAGAGACCCAGTACTTC. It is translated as CASSPGLKETQYF.

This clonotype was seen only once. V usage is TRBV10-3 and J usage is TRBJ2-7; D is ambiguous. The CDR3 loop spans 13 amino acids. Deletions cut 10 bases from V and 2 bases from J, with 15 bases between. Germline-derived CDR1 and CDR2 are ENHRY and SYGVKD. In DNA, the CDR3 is TGTGCCAGCTCCGGCACAGAGGCCTACGAGCAGTACTTC. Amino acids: CASSGTEAYEQYF.

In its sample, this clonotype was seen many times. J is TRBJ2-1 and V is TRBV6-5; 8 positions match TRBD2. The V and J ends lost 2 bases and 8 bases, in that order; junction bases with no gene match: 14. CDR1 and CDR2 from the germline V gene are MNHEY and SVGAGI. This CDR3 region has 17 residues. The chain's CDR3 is CASSYQLGRGARDEQFF. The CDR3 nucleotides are TGTGCCAGCAGTTACCAACTCGGGCGGGGGGCGAGGGATGAGCAGTTCTTC.

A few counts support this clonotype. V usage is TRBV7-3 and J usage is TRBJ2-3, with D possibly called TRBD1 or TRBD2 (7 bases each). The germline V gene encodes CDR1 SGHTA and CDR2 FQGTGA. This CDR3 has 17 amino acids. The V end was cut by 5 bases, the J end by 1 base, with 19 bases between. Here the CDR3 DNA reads TGTGCCAGCAGCCTTCCGTCAGGGGGGGTTGGCACAGATACGCAGTATTTT. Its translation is CASSLPSGGVGTDTQYF.

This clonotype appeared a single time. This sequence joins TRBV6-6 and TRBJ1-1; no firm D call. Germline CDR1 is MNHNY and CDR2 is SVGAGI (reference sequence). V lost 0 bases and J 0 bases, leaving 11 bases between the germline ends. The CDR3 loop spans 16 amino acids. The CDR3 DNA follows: TGTGCCAGCAGTTACTCAGAACCTTCGTTGAACACTGAAGCTTTCTTT. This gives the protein CASSYSEPSLNTEAFF.

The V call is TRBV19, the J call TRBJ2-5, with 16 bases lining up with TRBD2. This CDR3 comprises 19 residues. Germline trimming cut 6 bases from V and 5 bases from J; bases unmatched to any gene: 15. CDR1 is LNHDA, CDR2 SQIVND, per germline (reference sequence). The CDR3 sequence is CASSLYLRGLAGGVETQYF. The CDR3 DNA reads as TGTGCCAGTAGCCTCTACCTCAGGGGACTAGCGGGAGGGGTGGAGACCCAGTACTTC.